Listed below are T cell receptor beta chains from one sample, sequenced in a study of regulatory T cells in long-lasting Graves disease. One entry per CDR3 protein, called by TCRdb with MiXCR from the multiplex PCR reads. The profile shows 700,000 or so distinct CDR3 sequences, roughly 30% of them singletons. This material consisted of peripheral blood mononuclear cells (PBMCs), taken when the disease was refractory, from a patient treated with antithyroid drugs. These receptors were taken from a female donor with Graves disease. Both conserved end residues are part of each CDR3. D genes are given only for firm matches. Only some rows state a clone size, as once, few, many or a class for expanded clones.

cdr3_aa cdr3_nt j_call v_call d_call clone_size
CASSPQGFYGYTF TGTGCCAGCAGTCCACAGGGCTTCTATGGCTACACCTTC TRBJ1-2 TRBV12-3/TRBV12-4 NA many
CASSLNSGSNQPQHF TGTGCCAGCAGCTTAAACAGTGGAAGCAATCAGCCCCAGCATTTT TRBJ1-5 TRBV5-8 NA once
CSARLQGGNQPQHF TGCAGTGCTAGACTCCAAGGGGGCAATCAGCCCCAGCATTTT TRBJ1-5 TRBV20-1 NA NA
CASSLNRGLNTEAFF TGTGCCAGCAGCTTGAACAGGGGTCTGAACACTGAAGCTTTCTTT TRBJ1-1 TRBV5-6 TRBD1 NA
CSVERPETEAFF TGCAGCGTTGAAAGGCCTGAGACTGAAGCTTTCTTT TRBJ1-1 TRBV29-1 NA few
CASSYGVFYEQYF TGTGCCAGCAGTTACGGGGTGTTCTACGAGCAGTACTTC TRBJ2-7 TRBV27 NA NA
CSAQTSGSTYEQYF TGCAGTGCTCAGACTAGCGGGAGCACCTACGAGCAGTACTTC TRBJ2-7 TRBV20-1 TRBD2 NA
CSVEGGVVTEAFF TGCAGCGTTGAAGGGGGGGTTGTCACTGAAGCTTTCTTT TRBJ1-1 TRBV29-1 NA NA
CASSYKGETNEKLFF TGTGCCAGCAGTTACAAGGGGGAGACTAATGAAAAACTGTTTTTT TRBJ1-4 TRBV6-5 NA many
CASSQDAGGSGNQPQHF TGTGCCAGCAGCCAAGACGCTGGCGGCAGTGGCAATCAGCCCCAGCATTTT TRBJ1-5 TRBV3-1 NA NA
CASRRGFGETQYF TGTGCCAGCAGGCGGGGGTTCGGCGAGACCCAGTACTTC TRBJ2-5 TRBV3-1 TRBD2 NA
CATSDATGAEQPQHF TGTGCCACCAGTGACGCGACTGGGGCGGAGCAGCCCCAGCATTTT TRBJ1-5 TRBV24-1 NA NA
CASTTLTYGYTF TGTGCCAGTACGACCTTGACCTATGGCTACACCTTC TRBJ1-2 TRBV5-6 NA few
CSVVADNQPQHF TGCAGCGTTGTGGCAGATAATCAGCCCCAGCATTTT TRBJ1-5 TRBV29-1 NA many
CASSLWGRDYGYTF TGTGCCAGCAGTTTGTGGGGCCGTGACTATGGCTACACCTTC TRBJ1-2 TRBV28 NA many
CATSDDSAYYGYTF TGTGCCACCAGTGATGATTCAGCTTACTATGGCTACACCTTC TRBJ1-2 TRBV24-1 NA NA
CASSLFGTNYGYTF TGTGCCAGCAGTTTATTTGGAACTAACTATGGCTACACCTTC TRBJ1-2 TRBV27 NA NA
CASRWTGGGNIQYF TGTGCCAGCCGATGGACAGGAGGGGGAAACATTCAGTACTTC TRBJ2-4 TRBV13 NA many
CASSNRVQSNSPLHF TGTGCCAGCAGTAACAGGGTCCAGTCGAATTCACCCCTCCACTTT TRBJ1-6 TRBV28 NA many
CASSMGQGYGYTF TGTGCCAGCAGCATGGGACAGGGCTATGGCTACACCTTC TRBJ1-2 TRBV12-3/TRBV12-4 TRBD1 NA
CATSRTSDYEQYF TGCGCGACCAGTAGGACTAGCGACTACGAGCAGTACTTC TRBJ2-7 TRBV6-1 TRBD2 NA
CASSAGGARTGELFF TGTGCCAGCAGTGCAGGGGGCGCTCGGACCGGGGAGCTGTTTTTT TRBJ2-2 TRBV7-9 TRBD1 NA
CASSLGTTGCTF TGTGCCAGCAGCTTAGGGACAACCGGCTGCACCTTC TRBJ1-2 TRBV11-2 NA many
CASNRGTDYNEQFF TGCGCCAGCAATAGGGGAACCGACTACAATGAGCAGTTCTTC TRBJ2-1 TRBV5-1 NA few
CASSIRRAAGELFF TGTGCCAGTAGTATCCGGAGGGCCGCCGGGGAGCTGTTTTTT TRBJ2-2 TRBV19 NA NA
CASGQYEQYF TGTGCCAGCGGACAGTACGAGCAGTACTTC TRBJ2-7 TRBV7-2 NA NA
CASYRDRNTGELFF TGCGCCAGTTACCGGGACAGGAACACCGGGGAGCTGTTTTTT TRBJ2-2 TRBV5-1 TRBD1 NA
CASSRGLAGQETQYF TGTGCCAGCAGTCGAGGACTAGCGGGCCAAGAGACCCAGTACTTC TRBJ2-5 TRBV6-2/TRBV6-3 TRBD2 NA
CASSQAGQGGYEQYF TGCGCCAGCAGCCAAGCTGGACAGGGAGGGTACGAGCAGTACTTC TRBJ2-7 TRBV4-1 NA NA
CASSLPGTRNEKLFF TGCGCCAGCAGCTTGCCCGGGACCCGTAATGAAAAGCTGTTTTTT TRBJ1-4 TRBV5-1 NA few
CAGSLGKGSGGSPLHF TGTGCCGGCAGTTTAGGGAAGGGGTCCGGCGGTTCACCCCTCCACTTT TRBJ1-6 TRBV28 NA few
CATSVTGGSNQPQHF TGTGCCACCAGTGTCACAGGGGGTAGCAATCAGCCCCAGCATTTT TRBJ1-5 TRBV15 TRBD1 few
CASTRVAGATDTQYF TGTGCCAGCACGAGGGTAGCGGGAGCTACAGATACGCAGTATTTT TRBJ2-3 TRBV28 TRBD2 NA
CASALGRRGGETQYF TGTGCCAGCGCCCTGGGACGGAGGGGAGGAGAGACCCAGTACTTC TRBJ2-5 TRBV6-1 NA many
CASSLGSGEYEKLFF TGTGCCAGCAGCTTAGGATCCGGGGAGTACGAAAAACTGTTTTTT TRBJ1-4 TRBV13 NA NA
CAWSVGHDQYF TGTGCCTGGAGTGTAGGGCACGACCAGTACTTC TRBJ2-5 TRBV30 NA few
CSVAVRQGYEQHF TGCAGCGTTGCGGTACGACAGGGCTACGAGCAGCACTTC TRBJ2-7 TRBV29-1 TRBD1 NA
CASRGPIQPQHF TGTGCCAGCAGGGGACCGATCCAGCCCCAGCATTTT TRBJ1-5 TRBV28 NA many
CASSLVPGQAYEQYF TGCGCCAGCAGCTTGGTTCCGGGACAGGCCTACGAGCAGTACTTC TRBJ2-7 TRBV5-1 TRBD1 few